A selection of T cell receptor beta chains follows, all from one sample in a study of blood T cell repertoires in COVID-19. TCRdb's table, derived via immunoSEQ multiplex PCR, lists solely in-frame clones and lacks some. The table includes around 190,000 clones, roughly four fifths detected once. Material for sequencing was peripheral blood. These receptors were obtained from a woman in her sixties or seventies with COVID-19, enrolled during active disease. The CDR3 runs from the conserved cysteine through the conserved F or W. Each record gives: D gene, V gene, clone size, J gene, CDR3 protein, CDR3 DNA. The D gene is left open where the match is weak. Expanded clones are given a class, and other clones once, few, many or no size at all.

>TRBD1|TRBV6-6|.|TRBJ1-6
CASSFTGTGHSPLHF
TGTGCCAGCAGCTTTACCGGGACAGGCCATTCACCCCTCCACTTT
>.|TRBV11-1|.|TRBJ2-2
CASSPQGTGAGELFF
TGTGCCAGCAGCCCCCAGGGCACTGGCGCCGGGGAGCTGTTTTTT
>TRBD2|TRBV19|.|TRBJ2-1
CASSRTSGGYNEQFF
TGTGCCAGTAGTAGGACGAGCGGGGGTTACAATGAGCAGTTCTTC
>.|TRBV3-1/TRBV3-2|.|TRBJ1-6
CASSQQFSWGGNSPLHF
TGTGCCAGCAGCCAGCAATTTTCTTGGGGAGGTAATTCACCCCTCCACTTT
>.|TRBV5-1|.|TRBJ2-5
CASSLAVDRPQETQYF
TGCGCCAGCAGCTTGGCAGTGGACAGACCCCAAGAGACCCAGTACTTC
>TRBD2|TRBV24-1|.|TRBJ2-5
CATSDMSGTSGRASQETQYF
TGTGCCACCAGTGATATGTCCGGGACTAGCGGGAGGGCCAGCCAAGAGACCCAGTACTTC
>TRBD1|TRBV5-1|.|TRBJ1-3
CASSPMGQSGNTIYF
TGCGCCAGCAGCCCCATGGGACAGTCTGGAAACACCATATATTTT
>.|TRBV15|few|TRBJ2-2
CATSRDWTGTGELFF
TGTGCCACCAGCAGAGATTGGACTGGAACCGGGGAGCTGTTTTTT
>TRBD2|TRBV2|.|TRBJ2-7
CASSWVAGAAEQYF
TGTGCCAGCAGTTGGGTAGCGGGAGCTGCCGAGCAGTACTTC
>.|TRBV28|.|TRBJ1-5
CASSLDTEHQPQHF
TGTGCCAGCAGTTTAGATACAGAACATCAGCCCCAGCATTTT
>TRBD1|TRBV28|.|TRBJ1-5
CASRTGQGEVQPQHF
TGTGCCAGCAGGACGGGACAGGGGGAGGTTCAGCCCCAGCATTTT
>TRBD2|TRBV6-6|.|TRBJ2-1
CAIASGRASNEQFF
TGTGCCATCGCTAGCGGGAGGGCCAGCAATGAGCAGTTCTTC
>TRBD2|TRBV5-1|.|TRBJ2-1
CASRISGKNEQFF
TGCGCCAGCAGAATTAGCGGGAAAAATGAGCAGTTCTTC
>TRBD2|TRBV7-8|once|TRBJ2-7
CASSSSGLSYEQYF
TGTGCCAGCAGCTCTAGCGGCCTTTCCTACGAGCAGTACTTC
>.|TRBV19|.|TRBJ2-1
CATADGRRHSRALF
TGTGCCACTGCCGATGGGCGGAGGCACTCCCGGGCACTCTTC
>TRBD2|TRBV6-2/TRBV6-3|.|TRBJ2-1
CASSLRGGWYEQFF
TGTGCCAGCAGTCTTCGGGGGGGCTGGTATGAGCAGTTCTTC
>.|TRBV18|.|TRBJ1-2
CASSPGENYGYTF
TGTGCCAGCTCACCAGGGGAGAACTATGGCTACACCTTC
>TRBD1|TRBV10-3|.|TRBJ1-2
CAISGGQDDFGGYTF
TGTGCCATCAGTGGGGGACAGGATGATTTCGGGGGCTACACCTTC
>TRBD2|TRBV5-5|.|TRBJ2-4
CASSLAAGVIDIQYF
TGTGCCAGCAGCTTGGCGGCGGGAGTGATAGACATTCAGTACTTC
>TRBD2|TRBV27|.|TRBJ2-1
CASIPMGLAGSNEQFF
TGTGCCAGCATTCCAATGGGACTAGCGGGATCTAATGAGCAGTTCTTC
>TRBD1|TRBV28|.|TRBJ1-6
CASHSPGQINSPLHF
TGTGCCAGCCATTCACCGGGACAGATTAATTCACCCCTCCACTTT
>.|TRBV9|.|TRBJ2-1
CASSAPPNEQFF
TGTGCCAGCAGCGCCCCCCCGAATGAGCAGTTCTTC
>TRBD2|TRBV7-2|.|TRBJ2-7
CASSLLAGPYEQYF
TGTGCCAGCAGCTTATTAGCGGGACCCTACGAGCAGTACTTC
>TRBD1|TRBV6-2/TRBV6-3|.|TRBJ1-5
CASSSTGGQPQHF
TGTGCCAGCAGTTCAACAGGGGGTCAGCCCCAGCATTTT
>.|TRBV19|.|TRBJ1-6
CASSTDIRPLHF
TGTGCCAGTAGTACCGATATCAGACCCCTCCACTTT
>TRBD2|TRBV6-2/TRBV6-3|.|TRBJ2-6
CASSRGGSSGANVLTF
TGTGCCAGCAGCCGGGGGGGAAGCTCTGGGGCCAACGTCCTGACTTTC
>.|TRBV19|.|TRBJ1-5
CASSIDRGSNQPQHF
TGTGCCAGTAGTATAGACCGGGGTAGCAATCAGCCCCAGCATTTT
>TRBD1|TRBV9|.|TRBJ2-7
CASSAEDRALTYEQYF
TGTGCCAGCAGCGCTGAAGACAGGGCCCTAACCTACGAGCAGTACTTC
>TRBD2|TRBV28|once|TRBJ2-7
CASSFQLGLAGAYEQYF
TGTGCCAGCAGTTTCCAATTGGGACTAGCGGGAGCTTACGAGCAGTACTTC
>TRBD1|TRBV7-9|.|TRBJ2-5
CASSSGTGGELETQYF
TGTGCCAGCAGCTCCGGGACAGGGGGCGAACTGGAGACCCAGTACTTC
>TRBD1|TRBV15|.|TRBJ1-5
CATSRATGTVSSQPQHF
TGTGCCACCAGCAGGGCTACCGGGACAGTGAGCAGTCAGCCCCAGCATTTT
>TRBD1|TRBV7-2|once|TRBJ2-3
CASSLQGQGGDTQYF
TGTGCCAGCAGCTTACAGGGACAGGGGGGAGATACGCAGTATTTT
>.|TRBV27|.|TRBJ1-1
CASSLSKWLEAFF
TGTGCCAGCAGTCTCTCCAAATGGCTTGAAGCTTTCTTT
>TRBD2|TRBV5-1|.|TRBJ2-7
CASSSLAGEEQYF
TGCGCCAGCAGCTCTCTAGCGGGAGAAGAGCAGTACTTC
>.|TRBV5-4|few|TRBJ1-4
CASSRAGGDEKLFF
TGTGCCAGCAGCCGGGCCGGGGGGGATGAAAAACTGTTTTTT
>TRBD2|TRBV9|.|TRBJ2-7
CASSPGTSGAMEKEQYF
TGTGCCAGCAGCCCCGGGACTAGCGGGGCGATGGAGAAAGAGCAGTACTTC
>.|TRBV28|.|TRBJ1-1
CASTRAGKAFF
TGTGCCAGCACCCGAGCAGGGAAAGCTTTCTTT
>.|TRBV3-1/TRBV3-2|.|TRBJ1-5
CASSQAGSNQPQHF
TGTGCCAGCAGCCAAGCAGGTAGCAATCAGCCCCAGCATTTT